Given below is one T cell receptor beta chain in context. The antigen remains undetermined. The PCR ran on 60 Vbeta and 13 Jbeta primers. Only in-frame clones appear in the TCRdb table, and some are missing; sequencing was by immunoSEQ multiplex PCR. The sample holds 130,000 or so clones, approximately 82% seen once. The record originates from a study of cytomegalovirus exposure and HLA in healthy donors. CDR3 length equals 14 residues. CDR1 is GTSNPN and CDR2 is SVGIG in the germline V gene (reference sequence). V lost 6 bases, J lost 2 bases, and 6 bases stayed unmatched. Study results and limitations: Across all donors, roughly uniform sequencing depth was an assumption of the presence/absence analyses.

The sequencing input was PBMCs. The chain couples TRBV30 to TRBJ2-1; 8 bases agree with TRBD2. This clonotype originated in a middle-aged man in good health and CMV-seronegative. CDR3 loop: CACHTSGTYNEQFF. For the CDR3, the DNA is TGTGCCTGCCATACTAGCGGTACCTACAATGAGCAGTTCTTC.